Listed below are T cell receptor beta chains from one sample, sequenced in a study of shared clonotypes between healthy human individuals. Profiling relied on immunoSEQ multiplex PCR, and the TCRdb table lists in-frame clones only, not all of them. The sample records about 2 million clones, 95% being singletons. Input material: naive CD4+ T cells sorted from blood. The receptors here all came from a man aged 18 to 35 in good health. Each CDR3 is given with its conserved first and last residue. Each record gives: D gene, clone size, V gene, J gene, CDR3 protein, CDR3 DNA. D genes are given only for firm matches. Only some rows state a clone size, as once, few, many or a class for expanded clones.

>NA|NA|TRBV6-1|TRBJ1-5
CAANREQTNQPQHF
TGTGCCGCCAACAGGGAACAGACCAATCAGCCCCAGCATTTT
>NA|NA|TRBV5-1|TRBJ1-1
CASSFWGGTEAFF
TGCGCCAGCAGCTTTTGGGGGGGCACTGAAGCTTTCTTT
>TRBD1|NA|TRBV6-6|TRBJ2-3
CASSYGTGGSTDTQYF
TGTGCCAGCAGTTACGGGACAGGGGGGAGCACAGATACGCAGTATTTT
>NA|once|TRBV5-1|TRBJ1-4
CATCTTNEKLFF
TGCGCCACCTGCACAACTAATGAAAAACTGTTTTTT
>NA|NA|TRBV11-2|TRBJ2-7
CASSRRTAYEQYF
TGTGCCAGCAGCCGCCGGACAGCCTACGAGCAGTACTTC
>NA|NA|TRBV30|TRBJ2-7
CAWSVPGSEQYF
TGTGCCTGGAGTGTGCCAGGGAGCGAGCAGTACTTC
>NA|NA|TRBV6-6|TRBJ2-2
CASSTYTGELFF
TGTGCCAGCAGTACTTACACCGGGGAGCTGTTTTTT
>NA|NA|TRBV5-8|TRBJ2-2
CASSLLDENTGELFF
TGTGCCAGCAGCTTACTAGACGAGAACACCGGGGAGCTGTTTTTT
>NA|once|TRBV6-1|TRBJ2-1
CASSEGRGYNEQFF
TGTGCCAGCAGTGAAGGTCGGGGATACAATGAGCAGTTCTTC
>NA|NA|TRBV5-4|TRBJ2-5
CASSLGGSETQYF
TGTGCCAGCAGCTTAGGGGGTTCAGAGACCCAGTACTTC
>TRBD2|NA|TRBV11-3|TRBJ2-1
CASSVAGGNEQFF
TGTGCCAGCAGCGTAGCGGGAGGGAATGAGCAGTTCTTC
>NA|NA|TRBV30|TRBJ1-5
CAWSDRRSGPQHF
TGTGCCTGGAGTGATAGGCGTTCCGGTCCCCAGCATTTT
>TRBD1|NA|TRBV29-1|TRBJ1-1
CSVSQGRDTEAFF
TGCAGCGTCTCACAGGGGAGAGACACTGAAGCTTTCTTT
>NA|NA|TRBV6-1|TRBJ2-5
CASLRQLQETQYF
TGTGCCAGCCTTAGACAGCTCCAAGAGACCCAGTACTTC
>NA|once|TRBV11-2|TRBJ2-5
CASSFYYQETQYF
TGTGCCAGCAGCTTTTACTACCAAGAGACCCAGTACTTC
>NA|NA|TRBV6-5|TRBJ2-5
CASSLGGGGQETQYF
TGTGCCAGCAGCTTAGGAGGAGGGGGCCAAGAGACCCAGTACTTC
>NA|NA|TRBV5-1|TRBJ2-1
CASVQDASSYNEQFF
TGCGCCAGCGTACAGGACGCGAGCTCCTACAATGAGCAGTTCTTC
>TRBD1|NA|TRBV6-5|TRBJ2-7
CASSYWQGAGYEQYF
TGTGCCAGCAGTTACTGGCAGGGGGCAGGTTACGAGCAGTACTTC
>TRBD2|NA|TRBV4-3|TRBJ2-5
CASSQDFDRGGTVTQYF
TGCGCCAGCAGCCAAGATTTCGATCGCGGGGGTACGGTTACCCAGTACTTC
>TRBD1|NA|TRBV11-3|TRBJ2-7
CASSETGTGGYEQYF
TGTGCCAGCAGCGAGACCGGGACAGGGGGCTACGAGCAGTACTTC
>TRBD1|NA|TRBV2|TRBJ1-5
CASREGQNQPQHF
TGTGCCAGCAGGGAGGGACAGAATCAGCCCCAGCATTTT
>NA|NA|TRBV18|TRBJ2-7
CASSPYPPPYEQYF
TGTGCCAGCTCACCCTATCCACCTCCCTACGAGCAGTACTTC
>TRBD1|NA|TRBV6-5|TRBJ1-2
CASSRDSPTNYGYTF
TGTGCCAGCAGTAGGGACAGCCCAACTAACTATGGCTACACCTTC
>NA|once|TRBV5-6|TRBJ2-2
CASIKRGVQNTGELFF
TGTGCCAGCATAAAAAGGGGCGTCCAGAACACCGGGGAGCTGTTTTTT
>TRBD1|NA|TRBV30|TRBJ2-5
CAWSAGGSETQYF
TGTGCCTGGAGCGCAGGGGGCTCAGAGACCCAGTACTTC
>NA|NA|TRBV2|TRBJ2-1
CASSEVGTNEQFF
TGTGCCAGCAGTGAAGTGGGGACCAATGAGCAGTTCTTC
>NA|NA|TRBV30|TRBJ2-7
CAWNPDYSYEQYF
TGTGCCTGGAACCCGGACTACTCCTACGAGCAGTACTTC
>TRBD1|NA|TRBV6-6|TRBJ1-2
CASSSLGTAHYGYTF
TGTGCCAGCAGTTCCCTAGGGACAGCCCACTATGGCTACACCTTC
>NA|NA|TRBV10-3|TRBJ2-7
CAISGDYEQYF
TGTGCCATCAGTGGGGACTACGAGCAGTACTTC
>NA|NA|TRBV7-2|TRBJ1-5
CASSFFVSNQPQHF
TGTGCCAGCAGCTTTTTCGTAAGCAATCAGCCCCAGCATTTT
>NA|NA|TRBV30|TRBJ1-6
CAWGGRTDSPLHF
TGTGCCTGGGGCGGAAGAACTGATTCACCCCTCCACTTT
>NA|NA|TRBV6-1|TRBJ2-7
CASSEISGYEQYF
TGTGCCAGCAGTGAAATTAGCGGCTACGAGCAGTACTTC
>NA|NA|TRBV5-1|TRBJ1-1
CASSPIGGREAFF
TGCGCCAGCAGCCCGATCGGGGGACGAGAAGCTTTCTTT